This passage covers 23 T cell receptor beta chains from one sample sequenced in a study of human T cells and chemical hapten exposure. Time point here: patch test 1, 2 weeks after DPC sensitization. Treatment denoted: therapeutic diphenylcyclopropenone sensitization with weekly scalp DPC. TCRdb processed the RACE reads anew with MiXCR; each CDR3 protein has one entry. The repertoire holds 100,000 or so distinct CDR3 sequences, with about 10% as singletons. The sequencing used whole blood, collected in connection with sensitization to the hapten diphenylcyclopropenone (DPC). These receptor sequences come from a man aged 40-50 years with alopecia areata. Some clones in this sample may be carry-over from other donors' samples.

This clonotype has just a few counts. This sequence joins TRBV6-5 and TRBJ2-7; 8 bases align to TRBD1. Germline CDR1 is MNHEY and CDR2 is SVGAGI. Trimming removed 3 bases from V and 6 bases from J; junction bases left unmatched: 4. This CDR3 region has 13 residues. The CDR3 is CASSYDRGVEQYF. Written as DNA, the CDR3 is TGTGCCAGCAGTTATGACAGGGGAGTCGAGCAGTACTTC.

This clonotype has a handful of counts. The chain carries TRBV14 and TRBJ2-1; possibly TRBD2 for D (5 bases). Germline CDR1 SGHDN, CDR2 FVKESK. V was trimmed by 3 bases and J by 4 bases, leaving 10 bases between them. CDR3 size: 14 residues. DNA for the CDR3: TGTGCCAGCAGCCACGGGGAATGGTACAATGAGCAGTTCTTC. It codes for CASSHGEWYNEQFF.

This clonotype was seen only a few times. The rearrangement joins TRBV20-1 to TRBJ1-4; D gene unclear. The V gene lost 4 bases and the J gene lost 7 bases, with 16 bases spanning the gap. Germline values: CDR1 DFQATT, CDR2 SNEGSKA (reference sequence). The CDR3 runs 14 residues. This CDR3 is CSATVKVVPEKLFF. CDR3 nucleotide sequence: TGCAGTGCTACTGTTAAGGTAGTTCCTGAAAAACTGTTTTTT.

This clonotype was observed many times. The rearrangement links TRBV28 to TRBJ1-2; D might be TRBD1 (6 bases). Trimming pared 5 bases from V and 4 bases from J, leaving 14 bases between. CDR3 length: 14 residues. Looked up from germline, CDR1 is MDHEN and CDR2 is SYDVKM. CDR3: CASSPPGGGYGYTF. CDR3 DNA sequence: TGTGCCAGCAGTCCCCCCGGGGGCGGCTATGGCTACACCTTC.

This clonotype came up many times. The J gene is TRBJ2-7, the V gene TRBV14; 7 bases agree with TRBD2. V trimming: 4 bases; J trimming: 3 bases; junction bases outside the gene matches: 12. CDR1 SGHDN and CDR2 FVKESK come from the germline V gene. The length of the CDR3 is 16 residues. The CDR3 DNA is TGTGCCAGCAGCCGGTTGCCCCTAGCGGAGCACTACGAGCAGTACGTC. Translation: CASSRLPLAEHYEQYV.

The chain links TRBV6-2 or TRBV6-3 to TRBJ1-1; unclear D gene. V was trimmed by 2 bases and J by 2 bases, leaving 9 bases between them. The CDR3 has 14 residues. In germline, CDR1 is MNHEY, CDR2 SVGEGT. The CDR3, as DNA: TGTGCCAGCAGTTACGGGGTTGAAAACACTGAAGCTTTCTTT. Translation: CASSYGVENTEAFF.

This chain connects TRBV25-1 to TRBJ2-5; 7 bases agree with TRBD1. Per germline, CDR1 MGHDK and CDR2 SYGVNS. The junction had 11 bases not matched to a gene; V was cut back by 5 bases and J by 5 bases. The CDR3 is made up of 15 amino acids. CDR3 DNA: TGTGCCAGCAGTAACCGGGACAGTTTCCTGGAGACCCAGTACTTC. Residues: CASSNRDSFLETQYF.

The chain couples TRBV6-2 or TRBV6-3 to TRBJ2-1; 7 nucleotides line up with TRBD1. V was clipped by 10 bases and J by 3 bases; unmatched bases: 12. This CDR3 region has 15 residues. From germline, CDR1 is MNHEY and CDR2 SVGEGT. CDR3 loop: CATLAGTVSYNEQFF. The CDR3 DNA is TGTGCCACCCTAGCCGGGACAGTGAGCTACAATGAGCAGTTCTTC.

This clonotype was seen only a few times. The genes are TRBV5-1 and TRBJ2-3; 11 bases line up with TRBD2. V lost 5 bases to trimming and J lost 1 base; unmatched junction nucleotides: 9. Germline CDR1 SGHRS, CDR2 YFSETQ. CDR3 length equals 17 residues. The DNA of the CDR3 is TGCGCCAGCAGTCCCCCCCAACTAGCGGGAGGCACAGATACGCAGTATTTT. Residues: CASSPPQLAGGTDTQYF.

The V call is TRBV7-9, the J call TRBJ2-7; D perhaps matches TRBD2 (5 bases). The V gene lost 5 bases and the J gene lost 4 bases, with 15 bases spanning the gap. CDR1 and CDR2 (germline): SEHNR, FQNEAQ (reference sequence). The CDR3 consists of 14 residues. The CDR3 nucleotides read TGTGCCAGCAGCCCTCGAGGGAGCCCTTACGAGCAGTACGTC. It encodes CASSPRGSPYEQYV.

To note about this clonotype: Just one base apart from a much larger clone, this may be a read error. This CDR3 is CASSLTGGAETQNF. CDR3 DNA sequence: TGCGCCAGCAGCTTGACAGGGGGCGCAGAGACCCAGAACTTC. The chain carries TRBV5-1 and TRBJ2-5; 9 nucleotides match TRBD1. This CDR3 has 14 residues. Germline V lookup: CDR1 SGHRS, CDR2 YFSETQ.

There are many counts of this clonotype. At one of its ends the junction is not consistent with the germline gene, which may arise from a read error. J is TRBJ2-3 and V is TRBV4-2; D uncertain. The CDR3 loop spans 12 amino acids. The V gene's germline CDR1 is LGHNA and CDR2 YNFKEQ. The CDR3 reads CVSSRGTDTQYF. In DNA form, the CDR3 reads TGTGTCAGCAGCCGGGGCACAGATACGCAGTATTTT.

In this sample, this clonotype turned up a few times. The rearrangement uses TRBV7-9 and TRBJ1-1; D is undetermined. The germline V gene encodes CDR1 SEHNR and CDR2 FQNEAQ (reference sequence). V shed 1 base and J shed 7 bases, with 7 bases lying between them. The CDR3 covers 12 residues. The DNA of the CDR3 is TGTGCCAGCAGCTTAGAAGGGCGTGAAGCTTTCTTT. This translates into CASSLEGREAFF.

This chain connects TRBV15 to TRBJ2-7, with D possibly matching TRBD2 (5 bases). Per the germline V gene, CDR1 is LNHNV and CDR2 is YYDKDF (reference sequence). Trimming removed 1 base from V and 6 bases from J, with 10 bases in between. CDR3 length: 13 residues. The CDR3 region has the DNA TGTGCCACCAGCAGAGCAGATGGAGGCGAGCAGTACTTC. Translated: CATSRADGGEQYF.

This clonotype was recorded a few times. The chain uses TRBV6-2 or TRBV6-3 and TRBJ2-5, with 8 bases aligning to TRBD2. In germline, CDR1 is MNHEY, CDR2 SVGEGT. Losses at the gene ends were 2 bases for V and 5 bases for J; bases not matched to a gene: 7. This CDR3 comprises 15 residues. The DNA for the CDR3 is TGTGCCAGCAGTTACCCCGGGACTAGAGGGGAGACCCAGTACTTC. Encoded protein: CASSYPGTRGETQYF.

This chain uses TRBV7-9 with TRBJ1-5; 8 nucleotides agree with TRBD1. Germline V gene lookup returns CDR1 SEHNR and CDR2 FQNEAQ (reference sequence). The CDR3 has 14 residues. J was trimmed by 5 bases and V by 0 bases; bases with no gene match: 0. This chain's CDR3 is CASSLATGDQPQHF. The DNA for the CDR3 is TGTGCCAGCAGCTTAGCGACAGGGGATCAGCCCCAGCATTTT.

This clonotype was detected only a few times. The V and J genes are TRBV18 and TRBJ1-6, with 8 bases fitting TRBD1. V was clipped by 3 bases and J by 7 bases; unmatched bases: 5. Germline loops: CDR1 KGHSH, CDR2 LQKENI. The CDR3 has 15 residues. The CDR3 protein is CASSPLQGENSPLHF. DNA for the CDR3: TGTGCCAGCTCACCTTTACAGGGGGAAAATTCACCCCTCCACTTT. Full variable domain (rest looked up from reference TRBV18 and TRBJ1-6): NAGVMQNPRHLVRRRGQEARLRCSPMKGHSHVYWYRQLPEEGLKFMVYLQKENIIDESGMPKERFSAEFPKEGPSILRIQQVVRGDSAAYFCASSPLQGENSPLHFGNGTRLTVT.

CDR3 sequence (DNA): TGTGCCAGCTTAGCTGCCAATGAGCAGTTCTTC. It codes for CASLAANEQFF. The gene calls are TRBV28 and TRBJ2-1; D remains unclear. V was cut by 8 bases and J by 6 bases, with 8 bases left in between. The CDR3 has 11 amino acids. Germline CDR1 and CDR2: MDHEN and SYDVKM.

This chain joins TRBV11-2 and TRBJ2-1, with D hard to call. Germline loops: CDR1 SGHAT, CDR2 FQNNGV. The CDR3 runs 11 residues. Trimming shortened V by 3 bases and J by 9 bases, and 6 bases separated the two germline ends. The CDR3 loop reads CASSFSFEQFF. The CDR3 region has the DNA TGTGCCAGCAGCTTTTCGTTTGAGCAGTTCTTC.

This clonotype has just a few counts. The chain is built from TRBV12-3 or TRBV12-4 and TRBJ2-1; D may be TRBD2 (5 bases). The CDR3 has 14 amino acids. V was cut by 4 bases and J by 2 bases, with 9 bases left in between. CDR3 protein: CASSSPGTYNEQFF. CDR3 nucleotides: TGTGCCAGCAGTTCCCCCGGGACCTACAATGAGCAGTTCTTC.

This clonotype was counted between two and nine times. V and J are TRBV28 and TRBJ1-5; no reliable D call. The CDR3 sequence is 15 residues long. V gave up 3 bases and J gave up 2 bases, with 11 bases separating them. Germline V lookup: CDR1 MDHEN, CDR2 SYDVKM. CDR3 coding DNA: TGTGCCAGCAGTTTGAGGAGTGGAGGCAATCAGCCCCAGCATTTT. Translation gives CASSLRSGGNQPQHF.

V and J are TRBV18 and TRBJ1-2; D gene ambiguous. Deletions cut 3 bases from V and 4 bases from J, with 6 bases between. This CDR3 contains 12 residues. The V gene's germline CDR1 is KGHSH and CDR2 LQKENI. CDR3 region: CASSPQAYGYTF. CDR3 in DNA: TGTGCCAGCTCACCGCAGGCCTATGGCTACACCTTC. Filled out from reference TRBV18 and TRBJ1-2, the complete variable domain reads NAGVMQNPRHLVRRRGQEARLRCSPMKGHSHVYWYRQLPEEGLKFMVYLQKENIIDESGMPKERFSAEFPKEGPSILRIQQVVRGDSAAYFCASSPQAYGYTFGSGTRLTVV.

In the case of this clonotype: Germline is not matched at one junction end, which may reflect a read error. The chain uses TRBV5-6 and TRBJ2-1; no definite D call. Germline CDR1 is SGHDT and CDR2 is YYEEEE. The CDR3 totals 11 residues. CDR3 amino acids: CTSSLAREQFF. The CDR3 nucleotides are TGTACCAGCAGCTTGGCCAGGGAGCAGTTCTTC.